These 17 T cell receptor beta chains were sequenced from one sample in a study of T-cell memory formation after mild COVID-19. From the 5' RACE reads, TCRdb called clonotypes with MiXCR, one entry per CDR3 protein. This table holds about 290,000 distinct CDR3 sequences, approximately 15% found once. Sequencing input: PBMCs or a T cell subset sorted from them (not recorded which). The receptors here all came from a man aged 18 to 35 who had mild COVID-19 (a few samples of this study predate the infection). Cell type and time point are not known.

In DNA form, the CDR3 reads TGTGCCATCAGGAGCGGACAGGGAAACACTGAAGCTTTCTTT. This sequence encodes CAIRSGQGNTEAFF. The chain couples TRBV10-3 to TRBJ1-1; TRBD1 matches 8 bases. The CDR3 has 14 amino acids. Per the germline V gene, CDR1 is ENHRY and CDR2 is SYGVKD. The ends lost 6 bases at V and 2 bases at J; junction bases unmatched: 5.

The chain combines TRBV6-2 or TRBV6-3 with TRBJ2-7; D gene ambiguous. This CDR3 is built from 11 residues. CDR1 is MNHEY, CDR2 SVGEGT, per germline. Between the trimmed V and J ends, which lost 8 bases and 6 bases, there was a span of 11 bases. CDR3 nucleotide sequence: TGTGCCAGCGCCCTTGGCTCCGAGCAGTACTTC. This codes for CASALGSEQYF.

The sample holds a few counts of this clonotype. The rearrangement links TRBV20-1 to TRBJ1-1; D call uncertain. This CDR3 is built from 13 residues. V was trimmed by 5 bases and J by 0 bases, leaving 10 bases between them. In germline, CDR1 is DFQATT, CDR2 SNEGSKA (reference sequence). Here the CDR3 DNA reads TGCAGTGCTCCGGGCCGATTGAACACTGAAGCTTTCTTT. This gives the protein CSAPGRLNTEAFF.

This clonotype was found a few times. This chain uses TRBV4-2 with TRBJ1-1; 8 bases align to TRBD1. Trimming at V came to 2 bases and at J to 2 bases, leaving 7 bases not matched to a gene. Germline V gives CDR1 LGHNA, CDR2 YNFKEQ. The CDR3 sequence is 16 residues long. DNA for the CDR3: TGTGCCAGCAGCCAATTAGGGGACAGGCTCAACACTGAAGCTTTCTTT. Translated: CASSQLGDRLNTEAFF.

In its sample, this clonotype was seen a few times. J is TRBJ2-7 and V is TRBV12-3 or TRBV12-4; D is unresolved. Trimming pared 3 bases from V and 6 bases from J, leaving 12 bases between. The CDR3 sequence is 13 residues long. The CDR3 spells CASSFGPGIEQYF. The DNA of the CDR3 is TGTGCCAGCAGTTTCGGACCGGGTATCGAGCAGTACTTC.

The chain carries TRBV3-1 and TRBJ2-5; maybe TRBD1 (6 bases). V was clipped by 1 base and J by 2 bases, with 11 bases between them. The CDR3 loop spans 15 amino acids. The germline CDR1 and CDR2 sequences are LGHDT and YNNKEL (reference sequence). In DNA form, the CDR3 reads TGTGCCAGCAGCCAAGCTTGGGGGCCTCAAGAGACCCAGTACTTC. Its protein product is CASSQAWGPQETQYF.

This clonotype was seen at least ten times. The rearrangement links TRBV7-2 to TRBJ2-6; D call uncertain. Trimming removed 11 bases at V and 3 bases at J, with 17 bases between. This CDR3 has 15 residues. Germline V lookup: CDR1 SGHTA, CDR2 FQGNSA. In DNA form, the CDR3 reads TGTGCCGCCGGGCGAGGACCTCATGGGGCCAACGTCCTGACTTTC. Translation: CAAGRGPHGANVLTF.

This clonotype turned up a few times. The rearrangement links TRBV6-1 to TRBJ1-2; maybe TRBD1 (6 bases). V lost 6 bases, J lost 2 bases, and 16 bases lay in between. The CDR3 consists of 15 residues. In germline, CDR1 is MNHNS, CDR2 SASEGT. This CDR3 is CASSLRGGFNYGYTF. Written as DNA, the CDR3 is TGTGCCAGCAGCCTAAGGGGGGGATTCAACTATGGCTACACCTTC.

The chain uses TRBV9 and TRBJ2-7; weak D call: TRBD2 (5 bases). Trimming removed 0 bases from V and 4 bases from J, with 14 bases in between. Per the germline V gene, CDR1 is SGDLS and CDR2 is YYNGEE. The CDR3 length is 15 residues. In DNA, the CDR3 is TGTGCCAGCAGCGTAGATCCGGGAATCATGTACGAGCAGTACTTC. Its protein is CASSVDPGIMYEQYF. The whole variable domain, remainder taken from reference TRBV9 and TRBJ2-7, is DSGVTQTPKHLITATGQRVTLRCSPRSGDLSVYWYQQSLDQGLQFLIQYYNGEERAKGNILERFSAQQFPDLHSELNLSSLELGDSALYFCASSVDPGIMYEQYFGPGTRLTVT.

The rearrangement joins TRBV2 to TRBJ2-3; D may match TRBD1 or TRBD2 (5 bases each). The length of the CDR3 is 13 residues. Trimming removed 8 bases at V and 0 bases at J, with 9 bases between. Germline-derived CDR1 and CDR2 are SNHLY and FYNNEI. The CDR3 protein is CASQRGSTDTQYF. The DNA of the CDR3 is TGTGCCAGCCAGAGGGGTAGCACAGATACGCAGTATTTT.

The chain links TRBV20-1 to TRBJ1-2; no firm D call. This CDR3 has 11 amino acids. In germline, CDR1 is DFQATT, CDR2 SNEGSKA (reference sequence). The CDR3 is CSHRGSGIYTF. CDR3 nucleotides: TGCAGCCACCGGGGTTCGGGGATCTACACCTTC.

This chain uses TRBV7-2 with TRBJ1-5; D gene unclear. In germline, CDR1 is SGHTA, CDR2 FQGNSA. The CDR3 spans 13 residues. Trimming removed 3 bases at V and 7 bases at J, with 10 bases between. This CDR3 is CASSFIRAQPQHF. The CDR3 DNA follows: TGTGCCAGCAGCTTCATCCGGGCGCAGCCCCAGCATTTT.

The sample holds one count of this clonotype. This sequence joins TRBV6-6 and TRBJ1-2; TRBD1 might be the D (6 bases). The germline CDR1 and CDR2 sequences are MNHNY and SVGAGI (reference sequence). This CDR3 is 14 amino acids long. Trimming shortened V by 3 bases and J by 4 bases, and 12 bases separated the two germline ends. CDR3 residues: CASSYGGQIYGYTF. DNA for the CDR3: TGTGCCAGCAGTTATGGGGGGCAGATCTATGGCTACACCTTC.

This clonotype showed up just a few times. The V gene is TRBV5-1, the J gene TRBJ2-7; D is tentatively TRBD1 or TRBD2 (5 bases each). Germline CDR1 reads SGHRS; CDR2 reads YFSETQ. The CDR3 sequence is 18 residues long. V was pared by 4 bases and J by 1 base, with 24 bases between. The CDR3 bases are TGCGCCAGCAGCCCATCGACAGACTATAGGAGCGGATCCTACGAGCAGTACGTC. Protein product: CASSPSTDYRSGSYEQYV.

In its sample, this clonotype was seen a few times. This sequence joins TRBV4-2 and TRBJ2-5; no firm D call. Trimming stripped 8 bases from V and 1 base from J, with 5 bases between. Germline values: CDR1 LGHNA, CDR2 YNFKEQ. CDR3 length equals 11 residues. For the CDR3, the DNA is TGTGCCAGCGCCTCCCAAGAGACCCAGTACTTC. It codes for CASASQETQYF.

A few counts support this clonotype. The V call is TRBV12-3 or TRBV12-4, the J call TRBJ1-3; D uncertain. V lost 7 bases to trimming and J lost 4 bases, with 14 bases between them. The CDR3 has 14 residues. Written as DNA, the CDR3 is TGTGCCAGCACTGTCCAACGAGGGGGAAACACCATATATTTT. Its protein product is CASTVQRGGNTIYF.

The chain uses TRBV3-1 and TRBJ2-3; 7 positions agree with TRBD2. After removal of 4 bases from V and 4 bases from J, the junction contained 11 bases not matched to a gene. CDR1 is LGHDT and CDR2 is YNNKEL in the germline V gene (reference sequence). The CDR3 runs to 16 residues. The CDR3 here is CASSPSPASGSDTQYF. DNA for the CDR3: TGTGCCAGCAGCCCCTCCCCGGCTAGCGGATCAGATACGCAGTATTTT.